A single sample gave rise to the 5 T cell receptor beta chains below, sequenced in a study of T cells in Graves' hyperthyroidism and ophthalmopathy. RNA transcripts yielded amplified TCR beta CDR3 regions. During a first-round RT-PCR of the TCR CDR3, the HTBI primer set was used. TCRdb re-called the multiplex PCR reads with MiXCR, one entry per CDR3 protein. The profile shows approximately 520,000 distinct CDR3 sequences, less than 25% of them singletons. The specimen was blood. The receptors shown here come from a man aged 18 to 30 with Graves' hyperthyroidism.

This clonotype occurred many times. CDR3 sequence reads: CATSRVGQGYEQYF. CDR3 nucleotides: TGTGCCACCAGCAGAGTTGGACAGGGTTACGAGCAGTACTTC. The rearrangement joins TRBV15 to TRBJ2-7; 8 nucleotides line up with TRBD1. CDR1 is LNHNV and CDR2 is YYDKDF in the germline V gene (reference sequence). The CDR3 totals 14 residues. With V trimmed by 1 base and J by 4 bases, 3 bases remained unmatched.

The sample holds many counts of this clonotype. This sequence joins TRBV7-8 and TRBJ2-7, with D perhaps assigned TRBD1 or TRBD2 (5 bases each). Between the trimmed V and J ends, which lost 5 bases and 3 bases, there was a span of 29 bases. The CDR3 has 19 amino acids. Germline V gene lookup returns CDR1 SGHVS and CDR2 FQNEAQ. The CDR3 DNA reads TGTGCCAGCAGCCCCCTCCACCCAACGGGGCCGGACCCTAACTACGAGCAGTACTTC. It specifies CASSPLHPTGPDPNYEQYF.

The chain carries TRBV6-5 and TRBJ1-2; the D is unclear. The CDR3 is 13 residues long. Per the germline V gene, CDR1 is MNHEY and CDR2 is SVGAGI. Trimming removed 4 bases from V and 6 bases from J, with 12 bases in between. The CDR3 sequence is CASSFRGVNGYTF. The CDR3, as DNA: TGTGCCAGCAGTTTCCGCGGGGTTAATGGCTACACCTTC.

In its sample, this clonotype was seen many times. V is TRBV27 and J is TRBJ2-7; 7 bases align to TRBD2. This CDR3 region has 13 residues. Trimming cost V 0 bases and J 7 bases; bases outside gene matches: 3. Germline values: CDR1 MNHEY, CDR2 SMNVEV (reference sequence). Written as DNA, the CDR3 is TGTGCCAGCAGTTTATCGACCGGGGGGGAGCAGTACTTC. Translation: CASSLSTGGEQYF.

This clonotype was detected a few times. This chain links TRBV30 with TRBJ2-7; D ambiguous. CDR1 and CDR2 (germline): GTSNPN, SVGIG (reference sequence). The V end was cut by 7 bases, the J end by 7 bases, with 17 bases between. The CDR3 sequence is 12 residues long. The DNA of the CDR3 is TGTGCCTCACGGGTTTCCTCCTCTGAGCAGTACTTC. Its translation: CASRVSSSEQYF.